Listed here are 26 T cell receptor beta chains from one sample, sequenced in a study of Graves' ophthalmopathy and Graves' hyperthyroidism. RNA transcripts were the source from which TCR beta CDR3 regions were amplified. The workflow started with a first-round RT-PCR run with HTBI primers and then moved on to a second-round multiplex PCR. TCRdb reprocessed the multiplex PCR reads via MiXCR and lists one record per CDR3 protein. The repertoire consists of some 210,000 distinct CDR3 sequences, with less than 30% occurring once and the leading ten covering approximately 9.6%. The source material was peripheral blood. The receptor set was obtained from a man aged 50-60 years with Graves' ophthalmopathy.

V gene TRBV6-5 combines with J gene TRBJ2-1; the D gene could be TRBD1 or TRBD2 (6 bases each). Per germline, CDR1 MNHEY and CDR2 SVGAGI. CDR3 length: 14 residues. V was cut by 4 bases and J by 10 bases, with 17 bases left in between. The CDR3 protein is CASSFGRTGGEQFF. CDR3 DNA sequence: TGTGCCAGCAGTTTCGGACGTACCGGGGGCGAGCAGTTCTTC.

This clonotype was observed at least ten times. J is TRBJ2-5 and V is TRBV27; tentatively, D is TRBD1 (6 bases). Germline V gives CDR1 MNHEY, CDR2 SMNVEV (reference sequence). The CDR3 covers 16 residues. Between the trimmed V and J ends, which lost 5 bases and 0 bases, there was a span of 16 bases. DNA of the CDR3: TGTGCCAGCAGTGCGACAGGCGTCGGGTACCAAGAGACCCAGTACTTC. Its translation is CASSATGVGYQETQYF.

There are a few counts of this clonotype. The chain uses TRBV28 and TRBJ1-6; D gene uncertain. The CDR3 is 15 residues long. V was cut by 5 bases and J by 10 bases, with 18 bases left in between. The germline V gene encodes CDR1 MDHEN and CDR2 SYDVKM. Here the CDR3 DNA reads TGTGCCAGCAGTCCATGGACGGATCTTGGCTCACCCCTCCACTTT. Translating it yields CASSPWTDLGSPLHF.

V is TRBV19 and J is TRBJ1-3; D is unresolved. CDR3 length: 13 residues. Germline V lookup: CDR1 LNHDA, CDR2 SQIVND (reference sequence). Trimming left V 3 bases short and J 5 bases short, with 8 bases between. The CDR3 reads CASSMNGRNTIYF. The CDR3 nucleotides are TGTGCCAGTAGTATGAACGGGCGAAACACCATATATTTT.

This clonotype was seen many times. The CDR3 region is CSARVGGAARGVGETQYF. The CDR3, as DNA: TGCAGTGCTAGAGTCGGGGGTGCGGCCAGGGGGGTGGGAGAGACCCAGTACTTC. The chain uses TRBV20-1 and TRBJ2-5, with D perhaps matching TRBD1 (7 bases). Trimming took 1 base from V and 4 from J, leaving 25 bases between them. Germline CDR1 reads DFQATT; CDR2 reads SNEGSKA (reference sequence). The CDR3 sequence is 18 residues long.

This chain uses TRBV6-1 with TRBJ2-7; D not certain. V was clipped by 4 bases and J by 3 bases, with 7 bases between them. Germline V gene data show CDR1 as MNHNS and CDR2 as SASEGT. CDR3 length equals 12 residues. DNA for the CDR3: TGTGCCAGCAGTGCACAGTACTACGAGCAGTACTTC. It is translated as CASSAQYYEQYF.

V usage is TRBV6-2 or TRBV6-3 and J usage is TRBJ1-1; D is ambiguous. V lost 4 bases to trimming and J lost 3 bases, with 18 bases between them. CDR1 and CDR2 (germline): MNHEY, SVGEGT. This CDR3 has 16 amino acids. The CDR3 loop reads CASSSEGFYGDTEAFF. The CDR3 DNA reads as TGTGCCAGCAGTTCCGAAGGATTTTATGGGGACACTGAAGCTTTCTTT.

CDR3 sequence reads: CASSYRATYEQYF. CDR3 DNA: TGTGCCAGCAGTTACCGGGCCACCTACGAGCAGTACTTC. This chain uses TRBV6-2 or TRBV6-3 with TRBJ2-7; no definite D call. This CDR3 comprises 13 residues. V was shortened by 2 bases and J by 2 bases, with 7 bases between the two germline ends. Germline values: CDR1 MNHEY, CDR2 SVGEGT.

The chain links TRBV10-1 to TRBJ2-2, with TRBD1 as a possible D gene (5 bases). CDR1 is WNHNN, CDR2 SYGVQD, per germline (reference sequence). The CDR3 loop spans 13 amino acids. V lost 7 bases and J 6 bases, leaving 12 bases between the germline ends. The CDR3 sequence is CASKPTGAGELFF. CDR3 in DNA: TGCGCCAGCAAACCCACAGGTGCCGGGGAGCTGTTTTTT.

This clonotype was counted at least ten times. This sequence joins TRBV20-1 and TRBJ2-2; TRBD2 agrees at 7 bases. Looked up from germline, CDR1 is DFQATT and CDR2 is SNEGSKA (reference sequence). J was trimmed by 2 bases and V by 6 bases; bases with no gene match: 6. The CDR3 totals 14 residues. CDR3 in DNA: TGCAGTGCCATCAGAGCGGGAAACACCGGGGAGCTGTTTTTT. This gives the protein CSAIRAGNTGELFF.

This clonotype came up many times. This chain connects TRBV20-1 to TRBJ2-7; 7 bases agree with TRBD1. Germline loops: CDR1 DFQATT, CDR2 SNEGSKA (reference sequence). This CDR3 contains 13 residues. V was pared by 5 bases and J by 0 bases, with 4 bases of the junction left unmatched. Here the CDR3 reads CSARQGSSYEQYF. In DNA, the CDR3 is TGCAGTGCTCGACAGGGTAGCTCCTACGAGCAGTACTTC.

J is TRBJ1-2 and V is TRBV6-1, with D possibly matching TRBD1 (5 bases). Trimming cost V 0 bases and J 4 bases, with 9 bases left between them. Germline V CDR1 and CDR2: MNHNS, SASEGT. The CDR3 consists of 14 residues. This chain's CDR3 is CASSEAVRVYGYTF. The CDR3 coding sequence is TGTGCCAGCAGTGAAGCGGTCAGGGTCTATGGCTACACCTTC.

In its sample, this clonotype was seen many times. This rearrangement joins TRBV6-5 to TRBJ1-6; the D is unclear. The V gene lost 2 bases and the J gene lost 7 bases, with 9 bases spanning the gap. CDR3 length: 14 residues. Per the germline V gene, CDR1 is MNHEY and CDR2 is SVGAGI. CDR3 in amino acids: CASSYGGLNSPLHF. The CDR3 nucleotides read TGTGCCAGCAGTTACGGAGGGTTGAATTCACCCCTCCACTTT.

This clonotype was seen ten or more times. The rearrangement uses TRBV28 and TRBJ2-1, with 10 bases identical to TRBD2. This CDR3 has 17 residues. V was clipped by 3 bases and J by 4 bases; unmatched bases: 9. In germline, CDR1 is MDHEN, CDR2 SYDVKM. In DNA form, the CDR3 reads TGTGCCAGCAGTTTCGTAACTAGCGGGGACATGTACAATGAGCAGTTCTTC. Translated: CASSFVTSGDMYNEQFF.

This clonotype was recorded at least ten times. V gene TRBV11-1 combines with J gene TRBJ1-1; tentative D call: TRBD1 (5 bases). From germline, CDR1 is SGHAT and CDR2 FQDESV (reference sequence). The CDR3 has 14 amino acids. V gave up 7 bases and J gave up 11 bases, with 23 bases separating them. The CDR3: CASTEGRGQGSAFF. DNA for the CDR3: TGTGCCAGCACCGAAGGGAGGGGTCAAGGATCCGCTTTCTTT.

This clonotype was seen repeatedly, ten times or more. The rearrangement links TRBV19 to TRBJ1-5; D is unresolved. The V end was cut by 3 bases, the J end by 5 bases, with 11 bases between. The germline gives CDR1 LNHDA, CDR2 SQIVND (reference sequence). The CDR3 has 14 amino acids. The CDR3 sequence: CASSIYGMDQPQHF. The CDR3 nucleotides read TGTGCCAGTAGTATTTATGGGATGGATCAGCCCCAGCATTTT.

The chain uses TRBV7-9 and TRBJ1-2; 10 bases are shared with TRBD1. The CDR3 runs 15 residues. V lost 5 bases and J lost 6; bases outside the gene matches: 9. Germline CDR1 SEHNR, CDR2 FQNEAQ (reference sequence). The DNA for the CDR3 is TGTGCCAGCAGCGCAGGAGGACAGGGGGTCCATGGCTACACCTTC. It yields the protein CASSAGGQGVHGYTF.

This CDR3 is CASSSRLAQETQYF. DNA of the CDR3: TGTGCCAGCAGTTCGAGACTAGCGCAAGAGACCCAGTACTTC. The chain couples TRBV27 to TRBJ2-5; TRBD2 matches 8 bases. The CDR3 is 14 amino acids. CDR1 is MNHEY and CDR2 is SMNVEV in the germline V gene (reference sequence). Trimming removed 4 bases from V and 2 bases from J; junction bases left unmatched: 3.

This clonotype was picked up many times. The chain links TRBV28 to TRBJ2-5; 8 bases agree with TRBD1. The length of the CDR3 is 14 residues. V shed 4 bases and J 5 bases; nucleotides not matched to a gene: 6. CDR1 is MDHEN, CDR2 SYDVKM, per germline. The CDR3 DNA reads TGTGCCAGCAGTTCCACAGGGGGTTTGGAGACCCAGTACTTC. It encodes CASSSTGGLETQYF.

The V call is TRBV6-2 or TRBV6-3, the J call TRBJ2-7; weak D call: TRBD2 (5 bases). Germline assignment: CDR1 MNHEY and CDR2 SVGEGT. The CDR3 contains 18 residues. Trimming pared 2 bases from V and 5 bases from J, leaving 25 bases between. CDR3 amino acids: CASSYGRATRIQRDEQYF. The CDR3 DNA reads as TGTGCCAGCAGTTACGGGCGGGCCACCCGCATTCAAAGGGACGAGCAGTACTTC.

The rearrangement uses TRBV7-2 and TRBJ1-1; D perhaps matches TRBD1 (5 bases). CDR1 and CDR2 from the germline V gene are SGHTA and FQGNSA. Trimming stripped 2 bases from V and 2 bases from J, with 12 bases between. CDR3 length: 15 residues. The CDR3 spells CASSLLGAGNTEAFF. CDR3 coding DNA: TGTGCCAGCAGCTTACTCGGGGCCGGAAACACTGAAGCTTTCTTT.

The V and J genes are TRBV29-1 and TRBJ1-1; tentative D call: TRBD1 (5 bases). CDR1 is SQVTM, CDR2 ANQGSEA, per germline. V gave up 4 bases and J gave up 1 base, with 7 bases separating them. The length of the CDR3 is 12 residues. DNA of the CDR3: TGCAGCGTTGCCACAGGGAACACTGAAGCTTTCTTT. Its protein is CSVATGNTEAFF.

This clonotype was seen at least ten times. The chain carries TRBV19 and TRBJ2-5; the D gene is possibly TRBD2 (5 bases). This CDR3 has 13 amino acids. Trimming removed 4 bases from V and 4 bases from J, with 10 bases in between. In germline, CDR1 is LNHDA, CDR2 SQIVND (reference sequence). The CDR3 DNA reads TGTGCCAGTAGTACAACTAGAGGAGAGACCCAGTACTTC. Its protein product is CASSTTRGETQYF.

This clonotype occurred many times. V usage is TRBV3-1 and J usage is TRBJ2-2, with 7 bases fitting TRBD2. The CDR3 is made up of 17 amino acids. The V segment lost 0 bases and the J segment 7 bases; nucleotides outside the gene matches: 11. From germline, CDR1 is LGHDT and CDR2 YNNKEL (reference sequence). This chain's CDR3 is CASSQDLGTSAIGELFF. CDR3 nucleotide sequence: TGTGCCAGCAGCCAAGATTTAGGCACTAGCGCGATCGGGGAGCTGTTTTTT. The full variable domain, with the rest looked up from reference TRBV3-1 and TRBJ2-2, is DTAVSQTPKYLVTQMGNDKSIKCEQNLGHDTMYWYKQDSKKFLKIMFSYNNKELIINETVPNRFSPKSPDKAHLNLHINSLELGDSAVYFCASSQDLGTSAIGELFFGEGSRLTVL.

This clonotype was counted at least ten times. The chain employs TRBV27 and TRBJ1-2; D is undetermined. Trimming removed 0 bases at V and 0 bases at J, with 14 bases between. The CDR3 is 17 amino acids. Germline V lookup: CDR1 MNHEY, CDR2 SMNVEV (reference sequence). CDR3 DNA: TGTGCCAGCAGTTTATCGGGGATCCGTTTAGCTAACTATGGCTACACCTTC. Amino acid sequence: CASSLSGIRLANYGYTF.

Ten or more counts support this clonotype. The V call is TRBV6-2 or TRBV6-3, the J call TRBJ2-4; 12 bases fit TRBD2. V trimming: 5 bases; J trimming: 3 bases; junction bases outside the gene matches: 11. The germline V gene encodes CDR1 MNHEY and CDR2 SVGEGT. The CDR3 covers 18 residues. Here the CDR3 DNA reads TGTGCCAGCAGTCTACCCGCCCTGGGACTAGCGGGCAAAAACATTCAGTACTTC. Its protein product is CASSLPALGLAGKNIQYF.